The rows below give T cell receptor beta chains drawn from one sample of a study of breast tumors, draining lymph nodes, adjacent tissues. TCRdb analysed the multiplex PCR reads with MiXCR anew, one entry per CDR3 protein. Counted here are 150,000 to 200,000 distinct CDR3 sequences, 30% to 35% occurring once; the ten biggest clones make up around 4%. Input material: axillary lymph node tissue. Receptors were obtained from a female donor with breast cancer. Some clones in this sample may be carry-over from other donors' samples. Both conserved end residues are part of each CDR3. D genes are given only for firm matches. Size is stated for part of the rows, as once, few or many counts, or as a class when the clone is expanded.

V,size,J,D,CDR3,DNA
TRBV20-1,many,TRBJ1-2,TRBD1,CSVWDSPSYGYTF,TGCAGTGTTTGGGACAGCCCGTCCTATGGCTACACCTTC
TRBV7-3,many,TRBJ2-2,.,CASSPQPGELFF,TGTGCCAGCAGCCCCCAACCCGGGGAGCTGTTTTTT
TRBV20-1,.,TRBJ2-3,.,CSARSGTDTQYF,TGCAGTGCTAGATCCGGCACAGATACGCAGTATTTT
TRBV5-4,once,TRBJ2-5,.,CASSLAEKGVSGETQYF,TGTGCCAGCAGCTTGGCCGAAAAGGGGGTTAGCGGGGAGACCCAGTACTTC
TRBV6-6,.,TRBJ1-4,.,CASSYRAGANEKLFF,TGTGCCAGCAGTTACCGGGCAGGAGCTAATGAAAAACTGTTTTTT
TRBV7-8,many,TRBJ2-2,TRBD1,CASSLAQEGADTGELFF,TGTGCCAGCAGCTTAGCGCAAGAGGGGGCGGACACCGGGGAGCTGTTTTTT
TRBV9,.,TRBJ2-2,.,CASSVRGTGELFF,TGTGCCAGCAGCGTACGGGGTACCGGGGAGCTGTTTTTT
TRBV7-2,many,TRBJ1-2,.,CASSLFTGSNYGYPF,TGTGCCAGCAGCTTGTTCACCGGGTCTAACTATGGCTACCCCTTC
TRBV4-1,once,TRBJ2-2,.,CASSKVGTGELFF,TGCGCCAGCAGCAAAGTCGGGACAGGGGAGCTGTTTTTT
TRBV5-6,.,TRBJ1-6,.,CASTQNFYSYSSPLHF,TGTGCCAGCACCCAGAACTTCTACTCCTATAGTTCACCCCTCCACTTC
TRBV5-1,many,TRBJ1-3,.,CASSVAPGNTIYF,TGCGCCAGCAGCGTTGCCCCTGGAAACACCATATATTTT
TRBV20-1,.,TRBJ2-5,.,CSASAILNRASYEQGQTQYF,TGCAGTGCTAGCGCTATCCTAAACAGGGCTTCCTACGAGCAGGGTCAGACCCAGTACTTC
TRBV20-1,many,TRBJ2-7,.,CSARSARTAVYEQYF,TGCAGTGCTAGAAGTGCTCGGACTGCAGTCTACGAGCAGTACTTC
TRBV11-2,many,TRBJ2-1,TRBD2,CASSRKWGGYNEQFF,TGTGCCAGCAGTAGAAAGTGGGGGGGGTACAATGAGCAGTTCTTC
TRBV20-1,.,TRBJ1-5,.,CRCRDRGEQPQHF,TGCAGATGTAGAGATAGGGGAGAACAGCCCCAGCATTTT
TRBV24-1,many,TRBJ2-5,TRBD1,CATSDLADRGYETQYF,TGTGCCACCAGTGATTTGGCAGACAGGGGGTACGAGACCCAGTACTTC
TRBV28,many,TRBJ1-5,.,CASSLRHPSQPQHF,TGTGCCAGCAGTTTAAGGCACCCCAGTCAGCCCCAGCATTTT
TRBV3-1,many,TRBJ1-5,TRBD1,CASSQGLDREKPQHF,TGTGCCAGCAGCCAAGGTTTGGACAGGGAAAAGCCCCAGCATTTT
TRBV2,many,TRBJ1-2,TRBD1,CASGGDRQTYGYTF,TGTGCCAGCGGAGGGGACAGGCAAACCTATGGCTACACCTTC
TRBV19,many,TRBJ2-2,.,CASSIAGSNTGELFF,TGTGCCAGTAGTATTGCAGGGTCGAACACCGGGGAGCTGTTTTTT
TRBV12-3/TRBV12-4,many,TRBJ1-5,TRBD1,CASSLEGTANQPQHF,TGTGCCAGCAGTTTAGAAGGGACAGCCAATCAGCCCCAGCATTTT
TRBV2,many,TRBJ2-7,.,CASQGRVEQYF,TGTGCCTCACAAGGCCGTGTCGAGCAGTACTTC
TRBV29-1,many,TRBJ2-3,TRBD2,CSAATSGSTDTQYF,TGCAGCGCGGCGACTAGCGGGTCGACAGATACGCAGTATTTT
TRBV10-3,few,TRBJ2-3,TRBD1,CAISRQGSGTDTQYF,TGTGCCATCAGCCGACAGGGATCGGGCACAGATACGCAGTATTTT
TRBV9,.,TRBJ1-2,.,CASSARTASSGNTF,TGTGCCAGCAGCGCGAGGACCGCGAGCTCTGGAAACACCTTC
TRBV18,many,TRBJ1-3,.,CASSPIGTQEAGNTIYF,TGTGCCAGCTCACCAATTGGGACACAGGAAGCTGGAAACACCATATATTTT
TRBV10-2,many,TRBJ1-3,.,CASRMGGSGNTIYF,TGCGCCAGCAGGATGGGGGGTTCTGGAAACACCATATATTTT
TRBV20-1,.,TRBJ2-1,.,CSAKWIGDPNNEQFF,TGCAGTGCTAAATGGATTGGGGATCCTAACAATGAGCAGTTCTTC
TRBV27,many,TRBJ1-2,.,CASSLRRLDPYGYTF,TGTGCCAGCAGTTTAAGGCGGCTGGACCCCTATGGCTACACCTTC
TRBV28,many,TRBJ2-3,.,CASSLPGIDTQYF,TGTGCCAGCAGTTTACCCGGGATAGATACGCAGTATTTT
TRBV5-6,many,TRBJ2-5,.,CASSLWANQETQYF,TGTGCCAGCAGCTTGTGGGCAAACCAAGAGACCCAGTACTTC
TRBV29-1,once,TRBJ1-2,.,CSVERGRSYGYTF,TGCAGCGTTGAAAGGGGAAGGTCCTATGGCTACACCTTC
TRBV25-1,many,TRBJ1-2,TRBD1,CVSSDWDRDYGYTF,TGTGTCAGCAGTGATTGGGACAGGGACTATGGCTACACCTTC
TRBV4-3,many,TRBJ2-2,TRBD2,CASSQDRPSGRANTGELFF,TGCGCCAGCAGCCAAGACCGACCCAGCGGGAGGGCCAACACCGGGGAGCTGTTTTTT
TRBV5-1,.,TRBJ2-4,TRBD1,CASSNGGTGWDIQYF,TGCGCCAGCAGCAACGGGGGGACAGGGTGGGACATTCAGTACTTC
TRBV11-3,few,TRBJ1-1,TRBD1,CASSGAGGEAFF,TGTGCCAGCAGCGGAGCAGGGGGCGAAGCTTTCTTT
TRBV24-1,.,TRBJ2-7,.,CATSIPGASYEQYF,TGTGCCACCAGTATCCCGGGGGCTAGCTACGAGCAGTACTTC
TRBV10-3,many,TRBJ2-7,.,CAISDSYEQYF,TGTGCCATCAGTGACTCCTACGAGCAGTACTTC
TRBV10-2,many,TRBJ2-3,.,CASTLGDGGTPDTQYF,TGCGCCAGCACCCTAGGGGACGGAGGGACCCCGGATACGCAGTATTTT
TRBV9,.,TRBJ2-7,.,CASGNQYEQYF,TGTGCCAGCGGGAACCAGTACGAGCAGTACTTC
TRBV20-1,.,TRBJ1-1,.,CSASRPPRGTEAFF,TGCAGTGCTAGTAGGCCCCCCAGAGGGACTGAAGCTTTCTTT
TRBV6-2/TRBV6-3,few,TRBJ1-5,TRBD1,CASSPNRDRVVSQPQHF,TGTGCCAGCAGTCCTAACCGGGACAGGGTTGTAAGTCAGCCCCAGCATTTT
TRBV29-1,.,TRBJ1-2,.,CSVEDRNGYTF,TGCAGCGTTGAAGATAGAAATGGCTACACCTTC
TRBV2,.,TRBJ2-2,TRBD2,CASSDESRTSGELFF,TGTGCCAGCAGCGACGAAAGTAGGACTAGCGGGGAGCTGTTTTTT
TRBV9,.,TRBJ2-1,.,CASSAGTSSYNEQFF,TGTGCCAGCAGCGCCGGGACGAGCTCCTACAATGAGCAGTTCTTC
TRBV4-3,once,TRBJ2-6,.,CASSQDLIGANVLTF,TGCGCCAGCAGCCAAGATCTTATCGGGGCCAACGTCCTGACTTTC
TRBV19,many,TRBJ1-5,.,CASRPRNSLNQPQHF,TGTGCCAGCCGACCTCGCAACAGTCTAAATCAGCCCCAGCATTTT
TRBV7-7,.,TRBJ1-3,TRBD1,CASDGTGDGNTIYF,TGTGCTAGCGATGGGACAGGGGATGGAAACACCATATATTTT
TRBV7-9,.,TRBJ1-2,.,CASSLVGRANYGYTF,TGTGCCAGCAGCTTAGTCGGCAGGGCGAACTATGGCTACACCTTC
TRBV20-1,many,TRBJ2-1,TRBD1,CSARGAGTGVNEQFF,TGCAGTGCTAGAGGAGCCGGGACAGGGGTCAATGAGCAGTTCTTC
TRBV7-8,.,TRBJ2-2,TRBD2,CASSLLAGGTGELSW,TGTGCCAGCAGCTTACTAGCGGGGGGCACCGGGGAGCTGTCTTGG
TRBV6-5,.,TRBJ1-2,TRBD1,CASSHSDRPNYGYTF,TGTGCCAGCAGTCACTCGGACAGGCCTAACTATGGCTACACCTTC
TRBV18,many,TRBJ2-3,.,CASSDRDTQYF,TGTGCCAGCTCAGACCGGGATACGCAGTATTTT
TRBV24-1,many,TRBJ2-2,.,CATSDLSGAGELFF,TGTGCCACCAGTGATTTGTCGGGAGCCGGGGAGCTGTTTTTT
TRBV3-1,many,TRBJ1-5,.,CASSQGVGVNQPQHF,TGTGCCAGCAGCCAAGGGGTAGGGGTGAATCAGCCCCAGCATTTT
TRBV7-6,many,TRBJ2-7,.,CASSLAPGGVYEQYF,TGTGCCAGCAGCTTAGCGCCCGGCGGCGTCTACGAGCAGTACTTC
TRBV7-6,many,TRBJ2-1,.,CASSFLVGGQTNEQFF,TGTGCCAGCAGCTTCCTTGTGGGAGGCCAGACCAATGAGCAGTTCTTC
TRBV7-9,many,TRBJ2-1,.,CALDPPGEQFF,TGTGCCCTGGATCCCCCGGGTGAGCAGTTCTTC